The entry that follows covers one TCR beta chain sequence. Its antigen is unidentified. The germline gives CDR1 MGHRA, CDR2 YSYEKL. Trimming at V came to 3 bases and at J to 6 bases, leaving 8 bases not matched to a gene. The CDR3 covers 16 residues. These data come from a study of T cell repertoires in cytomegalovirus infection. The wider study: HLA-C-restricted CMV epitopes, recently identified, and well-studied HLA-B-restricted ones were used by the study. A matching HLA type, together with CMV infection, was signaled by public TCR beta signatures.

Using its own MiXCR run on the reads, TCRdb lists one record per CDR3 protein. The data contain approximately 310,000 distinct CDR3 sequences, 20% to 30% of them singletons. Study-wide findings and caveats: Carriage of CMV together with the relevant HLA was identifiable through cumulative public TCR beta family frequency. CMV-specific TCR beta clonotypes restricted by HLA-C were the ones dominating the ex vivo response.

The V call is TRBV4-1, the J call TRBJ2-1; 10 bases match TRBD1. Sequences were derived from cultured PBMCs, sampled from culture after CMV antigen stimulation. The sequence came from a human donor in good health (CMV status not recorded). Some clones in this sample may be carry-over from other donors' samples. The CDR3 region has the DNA TGCGCCAGCAGCCATCGACAGGGGGCGCAAGGCAATGAGCAGTTCTTC. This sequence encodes CASSHRQGAQGNEQFF.